These T cell receptor beta chains were read from a single sample in a study of T cells after yellow fever vaccination. TCRdb called the 5' RACE reads again in MiXCR, with one record for every CDR3 protein. The table records 250,000 to 350,000 distinct CDR3 sequences, about 6.6% of them present only once. The sample here was PBMCs, taken 45 days after the first yellow fever vaccination. The receptors shown here come from a man between 18 and 29 years old who received the YFV17D yellow fever vaccine. Both conserved end residues are part of each CDR3. Some rows mark clone size as missing; the rest say once, few, many or name a class of expanded clone.

TRBJ1-2,-,TRBV5-1,CASSSGQGGTYGYTF
TRBJ2-3,-,TRBV6-5,CASRRPSGGAGDTQYF
TRBJ2-2,few,TRBV7-3,CASSSGLRGGTGELFF
TRBJ2-7,many,TRBV19,CASSSLRRTGGPYEQYF
TRBJ1-6,-,TRBV3-1,CASSQGTPSANPPLHF
TRBJ2-3,many,TRBV18,CASSQQGAQGDTQYF
TRBJ2-3,few,TRBV4-1,CASSHPQGHPDTQYF
TRBJ1-2,many,TRBV6-1,CASMSRINRANYGYTF
TRBJ2-3,-,TRBV29-1,CSVEDGSGGPTQYF
TRBJ2-5,-,TRBV25-1,CASSEFPSGDQETQYF
TRBJ2-2,-,TRBV6-2/TRBV6-3,CASSYIALAGNTGELFF
TRBJ2-5,-,TRBV29-1,CSVIRDRDPQETQYF
TRBJ1-1,few,TRBV15,CATSRVQGWPNTEAFF
TRBJ1-1,-,TRBV29-1,CSVNVGTLAAEAFF
TRBJ2-3,few,TRBV2,CATHTTGDTQYF
TRBJ1-4,many,TRBV20-1,CSARKDRVGSRANEKLFF
TRBJ1-5,many,TRBV12-3/TRBV12-4,CASKGGDQPQHF
TRBJ2-1,many,TRBV2,CASVADNVEQFF
TRBJ2-1,few,TRBV7-2,CASSGLAGTAYNEQFF
TRBJ1-2,few,TRBV6-5,CASSYSYGTNYGYTF
TRBJ1-6,-,TRBV14,CASSRGSSYNSPLHF
TRBJ2-1,few,TRBV5-1,CASSSTSGVANEQFF
TRBJ1-5,many,TRBV7-2,CASSLGAGNRGDQPQHF
TRBJ1-2,few,TRBV6-4,CASSPGYRAYGYTF
TRBJ2-6,-,TRBV20-1,CSARDNSGANVLTF
TRBJ2-1,many,TRBV5-1,CASSWGLAGMFF
TRBJ1-5,-,TRBV27,CASSLWAGGNQPQHF
TRBJ1-1,few,TRBV13,CASSPRTGSPNTEAFF
TRBJ1-3,few,TRBV18,CASSPRENGNTIYF
TRBJ1-3,-,TRBV4-3,CASSQDDNSGNTIYF
TRBJ2-1,few,TRBV5-1,CASSPGGAAYNEQFF
TRBJ1-1,-,TRBV5-1,CASSKDPGNTEAFF
TRBJ1-5,many,TRBV20-1,CSARGSNQPQHF
TRBJ1-1,many,TRBV29-1,CSVEKGWDTEAFF
TRBJ1-4,-,TRBV29-1,CSAWDTLTNEKLFF
TRBJ2-7,-,TRBV7-7,CASSPAGQGEQYF
TRBJ2-1,-,TRBV6-1,CASRVTGTSYNEQFF
TRBJ1-4,-,TRBV3-1,CASRLDSQNEKLFF
TRBJ1-1,-,TRBV11-2,CASSGRQPPNTEAFF
TRBJ1-5,-,TRBV27,CASRPGFEHQPQHF
TRBJ1-1,-,TRBV10-3,CAISAGVRVNTEAFF
TRBJ2-6,-,TRBV19,CASSMGQGNSGANVLTF
TRBJ2-7,few,TRBV7-3,CASSLTPGRNSYEQYF
TRBJ1-4,-,TRBV20-1,CSARDQGQGGEKLFF
TRBJ2-5,few,TRBV7-6,CASPPQPQETQYF
TRBJ1-1,few,TRBV7-2,CASSLVGLMNTEAFF
TRBJ2-1,few,TRBV6-2/TRBV6-3,CASRTNRAPYNEQFF
TRBJ2-5,-,TRBV12-3/TRBV12-4,CASSPLGGGQETQYF
TRBJ1-2,few,TRBV11-2,CASRGLINYGYTF
TRBJ1-1,many,TRBV5-1,CASSGSLGGGTEAFF
TRBJ2-7,few,TRBV20-1,CSAARAGALTYEQYF
TRBJ2-3,-,TRBV7-6,CASSSGVTVDTQYF
TRBJ2-2,few,TRBV25-1,CASSVGSNTGELFF
TRBJ1-2,few,TRBV5-1,CASSAGQGALAMGYTF